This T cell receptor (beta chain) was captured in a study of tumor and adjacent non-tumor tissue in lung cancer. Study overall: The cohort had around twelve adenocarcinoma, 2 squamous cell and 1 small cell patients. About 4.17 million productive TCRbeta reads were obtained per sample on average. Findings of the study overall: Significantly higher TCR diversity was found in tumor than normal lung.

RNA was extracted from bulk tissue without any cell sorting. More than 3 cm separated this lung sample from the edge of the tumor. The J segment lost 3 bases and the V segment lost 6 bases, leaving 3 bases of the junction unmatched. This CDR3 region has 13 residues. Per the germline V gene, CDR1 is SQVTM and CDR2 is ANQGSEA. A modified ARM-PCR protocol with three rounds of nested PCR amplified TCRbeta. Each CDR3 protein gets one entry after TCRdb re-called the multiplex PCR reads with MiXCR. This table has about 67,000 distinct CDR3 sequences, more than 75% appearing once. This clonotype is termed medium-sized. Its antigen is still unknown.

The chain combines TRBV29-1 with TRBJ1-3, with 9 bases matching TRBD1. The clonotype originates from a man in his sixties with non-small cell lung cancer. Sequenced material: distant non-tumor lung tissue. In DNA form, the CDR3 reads TGCAGCGTCACGGACAGGGGTGGAAACACCATATATTTT. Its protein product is CSVTDRGGNTIYF. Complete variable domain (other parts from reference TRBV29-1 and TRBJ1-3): SAVISQKPSRDICQRGTSLTIQCQVDSQVTMMFWYRQQPGQSLTLIATANQGSEATYESGFVIDKFPISRPNLTFSTLTVSNMSPEDSSIYLCSVTDRGGNTIYFGEGSWLTVV.